The 18 T cell receptor beta chains given below trace back to one sample, sequenced in a study of blood T cell repertoires in COVID-19. TCRdb keeps only in-frame clones here, not all; method: immunoSEQ multiplex PCR. The sample shows 310,000 or so clones, approximately 90% of them seen only once. The sequenced sample was PBMCs or T cells enriched from blood (not recorded which). These receptors were obtained from a woman under 30 who had recovered from COVID-19.

J is TRBJ2-7 and V is TRBV11-2, with D possibly being TRBD1 (5 bases). From germline, CDR1 is SGHAT and CDR2 FQNNGV. The length of the CDR3 is 12 residues. V lost 0 bases to trimming and J lost 6 bases, with 6 bases between them. The CDR3 protein is CASSLERGEQYF. The DNA of the CDR3 is TGTGCCAGCAGCTTAGAAAGGGGCGAGCAGTACTTC. Supplemented by reference TRBV11-2 and TRBJ2-7, the full variable domain reads EAGVAQSPRYKIIEKRQSVAFWCNPISGHATLYWYQQILGQGPKLLIQFQNNGVVDDSQLPKDRFSAERLKGVDSTLKIQPAKLEDSAVYLCASSLERGEQYFGPGTRLTVT.

The chain couples TRBV29-1 to TRBJ1-1; 7 nucleotides align to TRBD1. The CDR3 has 13 residues. Germline V gene sequence: CDR1 SQVTM, CDR2 ANQGSEA. V trimming: 8 bases; J trimming: 5 bases; junction bases outside the gene matches: 11. CDR3 amino acids: CSLYRGQRTEAFF. CDR3 sequence (DNA): TGCAGCTTATACAGGGGCCAACGAACTGAAGCTTTCTTT.

The V call is TRBV7-3, the J call TRBJ2-1; 9 bases line up with TRBD2. The CDR3 is 15 residues long. V lost 1 base, J lost 7 bases, and 5 bases stayed unmatched. From germline, CDR1 is SGHTA and CDR2 FQGTGA. CDR3 in amino acids: CASSLIAGVHNEQFF. The CDR3 DNA follows: TGTGCCAGCAGCTTAATAGCGGGGGTTCATAATGAGCAGTTCTTC.

The chain employs TRBV27 and TRBJ1-2, with D possibly being TRBD1 (6 bases). The CDR3 has 14 amino acids. V lost 5 bases, J lost 4 bases, and 14 bases lay in between. Germline V CDR1 and CDR2: MNHEY, SMNVEV (reference sequence). For the CDR3, the DNA is TGTGCCAGCAGTGCACAGGGAGGGGTCTATGGCTACACCTTC. This gives the protein CASSAQGGVYGYTF.

About this clone: The sample has other DNA sequences that encode this CDR3 too. The chain employs TRBV3-1 (or the pseudogene TRBV3-2) and TRBJ1-2; D not certain. Deletions cut 3 bases from V and 3 bases from J, with 8 bases between. CDR3 size: 13 residues. CDR1 and CDR2 (germline): LGHDT, YNNKEL (reference sequence). DNA of the CDR3: TGTGCCAGCAGCCAGGCCGGGGACTATGGCTACACCTTC. It specifies CASSQAGDYGYTF.

J is TRBJ1-2 and V is TRBV4-3, with a possible D match to TRBD1 (5 bases). The V end lost 0 bases, the J end lost 2 bases, and 13 bases lay between the germline ends. Germline lookup yields CDR1 LGHNA and CDR2 YSLEER. The CDR3 loop spans 16 amino acids. CDR3 amino acids: CASSQEGGDLNYGYTF. In DNA, the CDR3 is TGCGCCAGCAGCCAAGAGGGGGGGGACCTCAACTATGGCTACACCTTC.

The rearrangement links TRBV9 to TRBJ1-1, with a possible D match to TRBD1 (6 bases). With 4 bases removed from V and 10 bases from J, the gap between germline ends came to 14 bases. From germline, CDR1 is SGDLS and CDR2 YYNGEE. The CDR3 sequence is 12 residues long. In nucleotides, the CDR3 is TGTGCCAGCAGCCCAGGGGACATCGGAGCTTTCTTT. Protein product: CASSPGDIGAFF.

The chain links TRBV7-2 to TRBJ1-1; D is unresolved. The CDR3 loop spans 13 amino acids. Per the germline V gene, CDR1 is SGHTA and CDR2 is FQGNSA. The V end was cut by 5 bases, the J end by 1 base, with 8 bases between. The CDR3 DNA reads TGTGCCAGCAGCGTTACAGAGAACACTGAAGCTTTCTTT. Translating gives CASSVTENTEAFF.

The V gene is TRBV7-2, the J gene TRBJ2-3; tentatively, D is TRBD2 (5 bases). V shed 5 bases and J shed 5 bases, with 20 bases lying between them. The CDR3 has 16 amino acids. Germline values: CDR1 SGHTA, CDR2 FQGNSA. CDR3 sequence reads: CASSPTRLAAGDTQYF. CDR3 sequence (DNA): TGTGCCAGCAGCCCCACGCGGCTAGCAGCCGGAGATACGCAGTATTTT.

The rearrangement joins TRBV28 to TRBJ1-2, with D possibly TRBD1 on 5 matching bases. Looked up from germline, CDR1 is MDHEN and CDR2 is SYDVKM. The CDR3 contains 13 residues. With 6 bases removed from V and 8 bases from J, the gap between germline ends came to 16 bases. CDR3 sequence (DNA): TGTGCCAGCAGCACCGGGGGGGTCAAAGGCTACACCTTC. Protein product: CASSTGGVKGYTF.

The chain uses TRBV5-1 and TRBJ1-2; 8 bases are a match to TRBD1. The CDR3 is 14 residues long. Germline CDR1 is SGHRS and CDR2 is YFSETQ. Trimming cost V 4 bases and J 1 base; bases outside gene matches: 3. The CDR3 nucleotides are TGCGCCAGCAGCGTGACAGGGGATAACTATGGCTACACCTTC. It specifies CASSVTGDNYGYTF.

This clone occurred once. The chain combines TRBV7-2 with TRBJ1-2; 7 nucleotides align to TRBD1. The CDR3 runs 15 residues. From germline, CDR1 is SGHTA and CDR2 FQGNSA. Losses at the gene ends were 3 bases for V and 3 bases for J; bases not matched to a gene: 7. CDR3 sequence: CASSLTGWSDYGYTF. DNA of the CDR3: TGTGCCAGCAGCTTGACAGGGTGGAGTGACTATGGCTACACCTTC.

The chain recombines TRBV7-8 with TRBJ1-2; TRBD1 matches at 7 bases. CDR1 is SGHVS and CDR2 is FQNEAQ in the germline V gene. With V trimmed by 4 bases and J by 6 bases, 8 bases remained unmatched. The CDR3 has 14 amino acids. CDR3 in DNA: TGTGCCAGCAGCTGGGAAACAGGGGATAATGGCTACACCTTC. This codes for CASSWETGDNGYTF.

V and J are TRBV2 and TRBJ1-2, with 8 nucleotides matching TRBD1. CDR3 size: 14 residues. Germline CDR1 reads SNHLY; CDR2 reads FYNNEI. With 4 bases clipped from V and 9 bases from J, the junction kept 10 bases outside the gene matches. CDR3 region: CASSGMDRVWSYTF. The CDR3 DNA follows: TGTGCCAGCAGTGGGATGGACAGGGTCTGGAGCTACACCTTC. Filled out from reference TRBV2 and TRBJ1-2, the complete variable domain reads EPEVTQTPSHQVTQMGQEVILRCVPISNHLYFYWYRQILGQKVEFLVSFYNNEISEKSEIFDDQFSVERPDGSNFTLKIRSTKLEDSAMYFCASSGMDRVWSYTFGSGTRLTVV.

This clone occurred once. This chain links TRBV5-1 with TRBJ1-1; unclear D gene. The V end lost 1 base, the J end lost 0 bases, and 10 bases lay between the germline ends. The CDR3 consists of 15 residues. Germline V lookup: CDR1 SGHRS, CDR2 YFSETQ. CDR3 amino acids: CASSLNGEMNTEAFF. Written as DNA, the CDR3 is TGCGCCAGCAGCTTGAATGGAGAAATGAACACTGAAGCTTTCTTT.

This chain uses TRBV6-2 or TRBV6-3 with TRBJ2-1; TRBD2 aligns across 10 bases. The CDR3 length is 14 residues. Germline CDR1 reads MNHEY; CDR2 reads SVGEGT. V gave up 5 bases and J gave up 6 bases; unmatched junction bases: 4. The CDR3 spells CASSPGLAFNEQFF. Written as DNA, the CDR3 is TGTGCCAGCAGTCCGGGACTAGCGTTCAATGAGCAGTTCTTC.

This clone was seen only a few times. The chain links TRBV6-5 to TRBJ1-2; D uncertain. V was pared by 8 bases and J by 8 bases, with 15 bases between. The CDR3 length is 12 residues. Germline V gives CDR1 MNHEY, CDR2 SVGAGI. This CDR3 is CASQEDRWGYTF. CDR3 coding DNA: TGTGCCAGCCAAGAAGATCGGTGGGGCTACACCTTC.

The chain employs TRBV18 and TRBJ1-2; TRBD1 might be the D (6 bases). The V end lost 4 bases, the J end lost 0 bases, and 18 bases lay between the germline ends. Germline CDR1 KGHSH, CDR2 LQKENI. This CDR3 comprises 17 residues. CDR3 sequence (DNA): TGTGCCAGCTCACTAAACCAAGGGACACCAGCTAACTATGGCTACACCTTC. Residues: CASSLNQGTPANYGYTF.